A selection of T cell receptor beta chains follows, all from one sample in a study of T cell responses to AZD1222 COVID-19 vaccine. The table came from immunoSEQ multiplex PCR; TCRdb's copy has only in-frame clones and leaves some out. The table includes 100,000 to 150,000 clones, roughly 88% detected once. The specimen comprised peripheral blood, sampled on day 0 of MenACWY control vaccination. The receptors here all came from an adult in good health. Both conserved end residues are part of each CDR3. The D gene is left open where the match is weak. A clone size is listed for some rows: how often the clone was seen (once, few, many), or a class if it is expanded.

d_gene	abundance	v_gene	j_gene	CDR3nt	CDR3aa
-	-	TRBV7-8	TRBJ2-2	TGTGCCAGCAGCCCTGGTATAGCCACCGGGGAGCTGTTTTTT	CASSPGIATGELFF
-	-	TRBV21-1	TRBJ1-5	TGTGCCAGCAGCAAAAAGGACAAAGTTTATGTCGGAGGGATGAGGTGCCAGCCCCAGCATTTT	CASSKKDKVYVGGMRCQPQHF
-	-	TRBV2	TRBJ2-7	TGTGCCAGCAGCGGGACGCTCTCCTACGAGCAGTACTTC	CASSGTLSYEQYF
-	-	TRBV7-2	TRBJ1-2	TGTGCCAGCAGCCCCTATGGGGGGAACTATGGCTACACCTTC	CASSPYGGNYGYTF
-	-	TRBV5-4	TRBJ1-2	TGTGCCAGCAGCTTCTCGACATCTGGCTACACCTTC	CASSFSTSGYTF
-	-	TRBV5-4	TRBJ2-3	TGTGCCAGCAGCTCCGGAGGCTACACAGATACGCAGTATTTT	CASSSGGYTDTQYF
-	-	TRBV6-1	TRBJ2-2	TGTGCCAGCAGTGAATTGGCAGGGCTGCGGACCGGGGAGCTGTTTTTT	CASSELAGLRTGELFF
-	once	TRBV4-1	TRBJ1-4	TGCGCCAGCAGCCAGGGAGTTGTTGGGCGGGAGGGGCAAGGAACTAATGAAAAACTGTTTTTT	CASSQGVVGREGQGTNEKLFF
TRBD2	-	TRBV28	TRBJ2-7	TGTGCCAGCACTTTGACTAGCGGGAAGTCCTACGAGCAGTACTTC	CASTLTSGKSYEQYF
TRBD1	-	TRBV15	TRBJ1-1	TGTGCCACCAGCAGAGATCTTGTAAGGACAGGGGTGGAGAACACTGAAGCTTTCTTT	CATSRDLVRTGVENTEAFF
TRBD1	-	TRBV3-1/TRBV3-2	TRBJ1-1	TGTGCCAGCAGCAACTCCGGGACAGGCTTGGCTGAAGCTTTCTTT	CASSNSGTGLAEAFF
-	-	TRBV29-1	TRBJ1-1	TGCAGCGTTGAAGTCACCAAGAACACTGAAGCTTTCTTT	CSVEVTKNTEAFF
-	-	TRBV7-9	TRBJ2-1	TGTGCCAGCGGGCATGTCTATGAGCAGTTCTTC	CASGHVYEQFF
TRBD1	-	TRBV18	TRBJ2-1	TGTGCCAGCTCACCCGGACAGGGGTGGTCCTACAATGAGCAGTTCTTC	CASSPGQGWSYNEQFF
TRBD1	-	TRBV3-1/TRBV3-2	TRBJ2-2	TGTGCCAGCAGCCAAGGACGACAGGGACCCGGGGAGCTGTTTTTT	CASSQGRQGPGELFF
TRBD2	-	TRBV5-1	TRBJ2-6	TGCGCCAGCAGCTTGTTTGCGGGGGAACACTCTGGGGCCAACGTCCTGACTTTC	CASSLFAGEHSGANVLTF
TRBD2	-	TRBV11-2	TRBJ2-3	TGTGCCAGCAGCTGGGGGAGGGACGAACGGCGCACAGATACGCAGTATTTT	CASSWGRDERRTDTQYF
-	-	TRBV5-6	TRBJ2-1	TGTGCCAGTTCAGCTGGGGGCGGGAGCTCCTACAATGAGCAGTTCTTC	CASSAGGGSSYNEQFF
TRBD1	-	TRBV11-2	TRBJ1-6	TGTGCCAGCAGCCAAGCGCGGGACAGGGTCGGGTCCTATAATTCACCCCTCCACTTT	CASSQARDRVGSYNSPLHF
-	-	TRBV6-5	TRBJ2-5	TGTGCCAGCAGTTACGCCATCGCAGGGGTTGGTGAGACCCAGTACTTC	CASSYAIAGVGETQYF
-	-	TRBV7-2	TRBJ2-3	TGTGCCAGCAGCATACAAACAGGGATTAGCACAGATACGCAGTATTTT	CASSIQTGISTDTQYF
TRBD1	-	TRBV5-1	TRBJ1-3	TGCGCCAGCAGCTTCTCCGGGACAGCTGGAAACACCATATATTTT	CASSFSGTAGNTIYF
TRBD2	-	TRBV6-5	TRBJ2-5	TGTGCCAGCAGTTACACGGGAGGGAGCGAGACCCAGTACTTC	CASSYTGGSETQYF
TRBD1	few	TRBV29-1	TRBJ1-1	TGCAGCGTGGGGACAGGGTCCGGGAACACTGAAGCTTTCTTT	CSVGTGSGNTEAFF
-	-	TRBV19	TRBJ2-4	TGTGCCAGTAGTATCAGGGGCGCGGACATTCAGTACTTC	CASSIRGADIQYF
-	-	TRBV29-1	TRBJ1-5	TGCAGCGTTCTAGAACAGGGTAATAGCAATCAGCCCCAGCATTTT	CSVLEQGNSNQPQHF
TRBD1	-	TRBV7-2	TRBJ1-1	TGTGCCAGCAGCCCGTCGGCGGCAGGGGGTAACACTGAAGCTTTCTTT	CASSPSAAGGNTEAFF
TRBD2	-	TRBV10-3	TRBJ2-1	TGTGCCATCAGTGACCGGACTAGCGGGAGGGCGCTGGGGAATGAGCAGTTCTTC	CAISDRTSGRALGNEQFF
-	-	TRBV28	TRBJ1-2	TGTGCCAGCAGTGCCCGGACACCACCTAACTATGGCTACACCTTC	CASSARTPPNYGYTF
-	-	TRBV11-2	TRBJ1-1	TGTGCCAGCAGCTCATCCAAAGCTTTCTTT	CASSSSKAFF
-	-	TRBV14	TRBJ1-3	TGTGCCAGCAGCCAAAGACAAGGTTTTTCTGGAAACACCATATATTTT	CASSQRQGFSGNTIYF
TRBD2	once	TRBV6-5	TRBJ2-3	TGTGCCAGCAGTTACACGCGGGGGTGGAGCACAGATACGCAGTATTTT	CASSYTRGWSTDTQYF
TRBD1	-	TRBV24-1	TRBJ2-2	TGTGCCACCAGTGATATGGGGACAGGGGAGTTAATGTTCACCGGGGAGCTGTTTTTT	CATSDMGTGELMFTGELFF
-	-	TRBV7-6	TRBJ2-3	TGTGCCAGCAGCTTAGCGTTTATGGAGGGGACAGATACGCAGTATTTT	CASSLAFMEGTDTQYF
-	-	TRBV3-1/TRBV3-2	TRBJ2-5	TGTGCCAGCAGCAGGGACTACCAAGAGACCCAGTACTTC	CASSRDYQETQYF
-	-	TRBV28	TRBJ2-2	TGTGCCAGCAGTCTTGTAGGCGGGGAGCTGTTTTTT	CASSLVGGELFF
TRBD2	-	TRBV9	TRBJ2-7	TGTGCCAGCCTTATAGCAAGCGGGAGAAGGCACGAGCAGTACTTC	CASLIASGRRHEQYF
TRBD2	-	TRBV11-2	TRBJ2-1	TGTGCCAGCAGCCCATGGACTAGCGACAATGAGCAGTTCTTC	CASSPWTSDNEQFF
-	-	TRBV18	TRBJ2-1	TGTGCCAGCTCACCATTGGGACCGAACAATGAGCAGTTCTTC	CASSPLGPNNEQFF
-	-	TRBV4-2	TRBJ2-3	TGTGCCAGCAGGAACCTGGCTAGCGAGACAGATACGCAGTATTTT	CASRNLASETDTQYF
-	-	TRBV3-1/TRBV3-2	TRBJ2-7	TGTGCCAGCAGCCTCAAGTCCGAGCAGTACTTC	CASSLKSEQYF
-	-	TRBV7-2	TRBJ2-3	TGTGCCAGCAGCATCGACGGGTACACAGATACGCAGTATTTT	CASSIDGYTDTQYF
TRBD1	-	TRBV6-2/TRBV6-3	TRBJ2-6	TGTGCCAGCAGTTACGGAGGGACAGGGCTTTCCGTCCTGACTTTC	CASSYGGTGLSVLTF
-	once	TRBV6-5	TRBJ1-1	TGTGCCAGCAGTCTGCGGGGTGAGACTGAAGCTTTCTTT	CASSLRGETEAFF
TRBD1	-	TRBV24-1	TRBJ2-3	TGTGCCACCAGTGTGGACAGGGGAGGGGCAGATACGCAGTATTTT	CATSVDRGGADTQYF
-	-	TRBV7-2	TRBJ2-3	TGTGCCAGCAGCTTAGAGGTTGTGGGGTTCGGGACAGATACGCAGTATTTT	CASSLEVVGFGTDTQYF
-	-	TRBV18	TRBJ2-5	TGTGCCAGCTCACCACAGTACCAAGAGACCCAGTACTTC	CASSPQYQETQYF
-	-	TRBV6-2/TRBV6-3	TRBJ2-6	TGTGCCAGCAGTTACTCATACAGGGTCAACGGGGCCAACGTCCTGACTTTC	CASSYSYRVNGANVLTF
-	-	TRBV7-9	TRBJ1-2	TGTGCCAGCAGGCCAGGGGAGGGCTATGGCTACACCTTC	CASRPGEGYGYTF
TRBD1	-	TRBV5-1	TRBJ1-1	TGCGCCAGCAGCTTTAGTTCCACCGGACAGGGGGCAAACACTGAAGCTTTCTTT	CASSFSSTGQGANTEAFF
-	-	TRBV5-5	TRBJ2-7	TGTGCCAGCAGCTTGTGGGGGGGCGACACATCCTACGAGCAGTACTTC	CASSLWGGDTSYEQYF
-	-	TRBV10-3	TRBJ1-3	TGTGCCATCAGGGACGGGGACATCTGGGCGCTCTCTGGAAACACCATATATTTT	CAIRDGDIWALSGNTIYF
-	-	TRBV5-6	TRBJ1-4	TGTGCCAGCAGCTTCCGAAGCCTTAATGAAAAACTGTTTTTT	CASSFRSLNEKLFF
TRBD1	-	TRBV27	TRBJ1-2	TGTGCCAGCAGTTTGTCCGGGACAGGGGAGTTGTATGGCTACACCTTC	CASSLSGTGELYGYTF
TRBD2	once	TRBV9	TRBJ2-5	TGTGCCAGCACCCTAACCCGGGGGGTGCAAGAGACCCAGTACTTC	CASTLTRGVQETQYF